This passage covers 3 T cell receptor beta chains from one sample sequenced in a study of blood T cells in healthy people across ages. Alongside a J-beta primer mix, a sample-barcoded 5' primer served in a second PCR lasting about 7 to 11 cycles. TCRdb reprocessed the 5' RACE reads via MiXCR and lists one record per CDR3 protein. The repertoire holds some 920,000 distinct CDR3 sequences, with roughly 50% as singletons. Sequencing used blood. The source is a woman aged 55-70 years in good health.

The chain joins TRBV29-1 to TRBJ2-3; D remains ambiguous. The germline gives CDR1 SQVTM, CDR2 ANQGSEA. V lost 3 bases and J lost 0, with 10 bases in between. This CDR3 region has 14 residues. DNA for the CDR3: TGCAGCGTTGATCATGGCGGAAGCACAGATACGCAGTATTTT. Protein product: CSVDHGGSTDTQYF.

The gene calls are TRBV24-1 and TRBJ2-1, with 8 bases that match TRBD1. The V gene's germline CDR1 is KGHDR and CDR2 SFDVKD. CDR3 size: 15 residues. V lost 6 bases to trimming and J lost 6 bases; unmatched junction nucleotides: 9. CDR3 in DNA: TGTGCCACCAGTAGTCGGGACAGGCCACGCAATGAGCAGTTCTTC. This codes for CATSSRDRPRNEQFF.

CDR3 sequence: CSASPILAAEVYTQYF. In DNA, the CDR3 is TGCAGTGCCTCGCCCATTCTAGCGGCCGAGGTATATACGCAGTATTTT. The chain combines TRBV20-1 with TRBJ2-3; TRBD2 matches at 7 bases. The CDR3 has 16 amino acids. Germline CDR1 and CDR2: DFQATT and SNEGSKA (reference sequence). V shed 6 bases, J shed 7 bases, and the junction held 19 bases outside the gene matches.